The 7 T cell receptor beta chains below all came from one sample that was sequenced in a study of OX40 agonist ivuxolimab in advanced cancers. Using immunoSEQ multiplex PCR, the repertoire was profiled, and TCRdb retains in-frame clones only, with some absent. The sample shows just over 15,000 clones, around 65% of them seen only once. The source material was CD4+ or CD8+ T cells sorted from blood, sampled in a trial of the OX40 agonist ivuxolimab. Every receptor here comes from an adult with an advanced solid tumor such as melanoma, head and neck, liver or kidney cancer.

V and J are TRBV11-2 and TRBJ1-6, with D possibly TRBD1 on 5 matching bases. The length of the CDR3 is 14 residues. Germline V gene lookup returns CDR1 SGHAT and CDR2 FQNNGV. The V gene lost 7 bases and the J gene lost 3 bases, with 10 bases spanning the gap. Here the CDR3 DNA reads TGTGCCAGCACCACAGACAGCTATAATTCACCCCTCCACTTT. This codes for CASTTDSYNSPLHF.

This clone was found a few times. V and J are TRBV19 and TRBJ1-1; maybe TRBD1 (5 bases). V lost 3 bases and J 3 bases, leaving 11 bases between the germline ends. CDR3 length: 14 residues. Germline V lookup: CDR1 LNHDA, CDR2 SQIVND (reference sequence). The CDR3 DNA reads as TGTGCCAGTAGTATTAGGCAGGGCGACACTGAAGCTTTCTTT. Translated: CASSIRQGDTEAFF. Together with reference TRBV19 and TRBJ1-1, the CDR3 gives the full variable domain: DGGITQSPKYLFRKEGQNVTLSCEQNLNHDAMYWYRQDPGQGLRLIYYSQIVNDFQKGDIAEGYSVSREKKESFPLTVTSAQKNPTAFYLCASSIRQGDTEAFFGQGTRLTVV.

This clone came up a few times. The chain joins TRBV28 to TRBJ2-3; D is undetermined. The germline V and J ends were trimmed by 11 bases and 6 bases, with 9 bases remaining between them. There are 10 residues in the CDR3. Germline V gene data show CDR1 as MDHEN and CDR2 as SYDVKM. CDR3 region: CASLRDTQYF. For the CDR3, the DNA is TGTGCCTCTTTGCGGGATACGCAGTATTTT.

The V call is TRBV5-4, the J call TRBJ2-7; D unresolved. The V gene lost 3 bases and the J gene lost 0 bases, with 10 bases spanning the gap. Germline values: CDR1 SGHNT, CDR2 YYREEE (reference sequence). This CDR3 comprises 14 residues. The DNA of the CDR3 is TGTGCCAGCAGCTCGGGTCTGAGCTCCTACGAGCAGTACTTC. Its protein is CASSSGLSSYEQYF.

The V call is TRBV6-4, the J call TRBJ1-3; D may be TRBD1 (5 bases). The length of the CDR3 is 14 residues. Trimming removed 3 bases from V and 4 bases from J, with 10 bases in between. Germline V gene data show CDR1 as MRHNA and CDR2 as SNTAGT. The CDR3 reads CASSEAGTGNTIYF. CDR3 DNA sequence: TGTGCCAGCAGTGAGGCAGGGACCGGAAACACCATATATTTT.

The chain couples TRBV7-3 to TRBJ2-7; either TRBD1 or TRBD2 may fit D (6 bases each). CDR3 size: 13 residues. Trimming pared 0 bases from V and 6 bases from J, leaving 9 bases between. Germline V lookup: CDR1 SGHTA, CDR2 FQGTGA. In DNA form, the CDR3 reads TGTGCCAGCAGCTTAACGTCGGGGGCCGAGCAGTACTTC. Translating gives CASSLTSGAEQYF.

By its share, this clone is medium-sized. The chain links TRBV4-2 to TRBJ1-2; D unresolved. Germline assignment: CDR1 LGHNA and CDR2 YNFKEQ. Between the trimmed V and J ends, which lost 2 bases and 3 bases, there was a span of 13 bases. The CDR3 is made up of 15 amino acids. In DNA, the CDR3 is TGTGCCAGCAGCCAACAACTCTCAGAATACTATGGCTACACCTTC. Translation: CASSQQLSEYYGYTF.